This T cell receptor (beta chain) was sequenced in a study of T cell responses to AZD1222 COVID-19 vaccine. The study's findings and limits: Baseline serology detected seropositivity in only six AZD1222 recipients. Donors, mostly white British, included more females; clonal diversity was possibly underestimated. Along spike, vaccine-associated CD4 TCRs were found throughout, with dominance at 160-218 and 743-854. Of spike-specific TCRs, nearly half reportedly target regions left unmutated in variants.

V was pared by 7 bases and J by 9 bases, with 30 bases between. The germline V gene has CDR1 WNHNN and CDR2 SYGVQD (reference sequence). This CDR3 is built from 17 residues. Comment on this clone: Its antigen is as yet unknown.

Sequencing used immunoSEQ multiplex PCR; TCRdb keeps in-frame clones, though not all of them. The sample lists about 140,000 clones, 85% to 95% occurring once. The V and J genes are TRBV10-1 and TRBJ1-2; a possible D gene is TRBD1 (6 bases). Source: peripheral blood, taken on day 0 of MenACWY control vaccination. This receptor was taken from an adult in good health. This CDR3 reads CASKACVVQGLRICYTF. As DNA, the CDR3 is TGCGCCAGCAAGGCTTGTGTGGTACAGGGCTTAAGAATTTGCTACACCTTC.